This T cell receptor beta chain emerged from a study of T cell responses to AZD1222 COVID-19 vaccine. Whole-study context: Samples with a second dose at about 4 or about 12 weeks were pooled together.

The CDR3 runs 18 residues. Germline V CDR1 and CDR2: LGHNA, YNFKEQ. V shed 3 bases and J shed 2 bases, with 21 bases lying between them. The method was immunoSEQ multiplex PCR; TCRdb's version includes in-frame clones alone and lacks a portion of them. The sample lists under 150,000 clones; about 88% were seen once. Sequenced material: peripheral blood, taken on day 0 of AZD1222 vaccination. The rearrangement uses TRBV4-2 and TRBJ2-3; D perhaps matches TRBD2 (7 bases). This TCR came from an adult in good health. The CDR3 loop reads CASSQGVVGGLSTDTQYF. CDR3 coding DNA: TGTGCCAGCAGCCAGGGGGTAGTCGGGGGGCTCTCCACAGATACGCAGTATTTT.